The 5 T cell receptor beta chains presented below share a single source sample, sequenced in a study of shared clonotypes between healthy human individuals. Measured with immunoSEQ multiplex PCR; TCRdb has only the in-frame clones, and not every one. The data contain roughly 320,000 clones, over 75% of them singletons. Material: memory CD8+ T cells sorted from blood. The sample's subset: CD45RO+ cells pooled with CCR7-negative TemRA cells. The receptors here all came from a man aged 18 to 35 in good health.

The chain recombines TRBV28 with TRBJ2-5; D may be TRBD1 (7 bases). CDR3 size: 19 residues. Per germline, CDR1 MDHEN and CDR2 SYDVKM. V lost 1 base, J lost 2 bases, and 23 bases lay in between. The CDR3 DNA is TGTGCCAGCAGTTTATCCCACGGAGGGCAGGGGGAAGGGCAAGAGACCCAGTACTTC. Residues: CASSLSHGGQGEGQETQYF.

The chain is built from TRBV7-2 and TRBJ2-7, with D perhaps TRBD2 (5 bases). Trimming shortened V by 0 bases and J by 0 bases, and 21 bases separated the two germline ends. This CDR3 is built from 19 residues. Germline V CDR1 and CDR2: SGHTA, FQGNSA. The chain's CDR3 is CASSLAAIFGWESSYEQYF. CDR3 sequence (DNA): TGTGCCAGCAGCTTAGCGGCAATTTTCGGGTGGGAGAGCTCCTACGAGCAGTACTTC.

The chain combines TRBV7-9 with TRBJ1-4, with D possibly being TRBD1 (5 bases). Trimming took off 7 bases at V and 4 bases at J, with 13 bases between the two ends. Germline CDR1 and CDR2: SEHNR and FQNEAQ (reference sequence). The CDR3 runs 14 residues. The chain's CDR3 is CASNKGVGNEKLFF. CDR3 coding DNA: TGTGCCAGCAACAAAGGGGTCGGTAATGAAAAACTGTTTTTT. Full variable domain (outside the CDR3, taken from reference TRBV7-9 and TRBJ1-4): DTGVSQNPRHKITKRGQNVTFRCDPISEHNRLYWYRQTLGQGPEFLTYFQNEAQLEKSRLLSDRFSAERPKGSFSTLEIQRTEQGDSAMYLCASNKGVGNEKLFFGSGTQLSVL.

The rearrangement links TRBV11-2 to TRBJ2-7; D is perhaps TRBD2 (5 bases). Germline loops: CDR1 SGHAT, CDR2 FQNNGV. CDR3 length: 15 amino acids. Trimming stripped 2 bases from V and 2 bases from J, with 13 bases between. The CDR3 nucleotides are TGTGCCAGCAGCTTATCGGGGATTGGCGCCTACGAGCAGTACTTC. Translating gives CASSLSGIGAYEQYF. Full variable domain (rest looked up from reference TRBV11-2 and TRBJ2-7): EAGVAQSPRYKIIEKRQSVAFWCNPISGHATLYWYQQILGQGPKLLIQFQNNGVVDDSQLPKDRFSAERLKGVDSTLKIQPAKLEDSAVYLCASSLSGIGAYEQYFGPGTRLTVT.

The chain joins TRBV7-9 to TRBJ1-1, with D perhaps TRBD1 (6 bases). Per the germline V gene, CDR1 is SEHNR and CDR2 is FQNEAQ (reference sequence). The CDR3 loop spans 15 amino acids. V shed 1 base and J shed 2 bases, with 11 bases lying between them. CDR3 in amino acids: CASSLVAGVNTEAFF. In nucleotides, the CDR3 is TGTGCCAGCAGCTTAGTGGCAGGGGTTAACACTGAAGCTTTCTTT.